This T cell receptor beta chain appears in the sequencing data of a study of patients and donors after allogeneic stem cell transplantation. MiXCR was run by TCRdb on the RT-PCR reads, yielding one entry per CDR3 protein. The data hold some 150,000 distinct CDR3 sequences, with 30% to 45% observed a single time. CDR3 length equals 12 residues. In germline, CDR1 is SGDLS, CDR2 YYNGEE. V shed 4 bases and J 10 bases; nucleotides not matched to a gene: 7. The J gene is TRBJ1-1, the V gene TRBV9, with 7 bases matching TRBD1. This clonotype was obtained from a human donor who was either an allogeneic HSCT recipient or a stem cell or donor lymphocyte infusion donor (not recorded which). It is not recorded whose cells these are; they may come from a transplant donor. Sequencing used blood, either unsorted or a sorted T cell fraction (not recorded which). The CDR3 bases are TGTGCCAGCAGCACACACAGGGGAGGAGCTTTCTTT. This translates into CASSTHRGGAFF.